The 24 T cell receptor beta chains below come from one sample, sequenced in a study of blood T cell repertoires in COVID-19. Sequencing used immunoSEQ multiplex PCR; TCRdb keeps in-frame clones, though not all of them. The sample carries roughly 200,000 clones, roughly 89% recorded once. The sequenced sample consisted of peripheral blood. Receptors were obtained from a middle-aged man with acute or convalescent COVID-19.

Here the CDR3 DNA reads TGTGCCAGCTCACCACCGGGACAGCAAGAGACCCAGTACTTC. Its protein is CASSPPGQQETQYF. This chain links TRBV18 with TRBJ2-5; TRBD1 matches 7 bases. The V gene's germline CDR1 is KGHSH and CDR2 LQKENI. J gave up 2 bases and V 0 bases, and 0 bases lay outside the gene matches. CDR3 length: 14 residues.

The gene calls are TRBV10-3 and TRBJ2-5; 8 positions agree with TRBD2. Trimming removed 11 bases from V and 5 bases from J; junction bases left unmatched: 16. The CDR3 is made up of 15 amino acids. The germline V gene encodes CDR1 ENHRY and CDR2 SYGVKD. The chain's CDR3 is CASNPGLGGGETQYF. CDR3 DNA: TGTGCCTCTAACCCGGGACTAGGGGGTGGGGAGACCCAGTACTTC.

CDR3 amino acids: CASSQSQRGWTTYEQYF. CDR3 DNA: TGTGCCAGCAGTCAGAGCCAGAGGGGGTGGACCACCTACGAGCAGTACTTC. V and J are TRBV6-6 and TRBJ2-7, with D perhaps matching TRBD1 (6 bases). From germline, CDR1 is MNHNY and CDR2 SVGAGI (reference sequence). V was pared by 5 bases and J by 2 bases, with 22 bases between. The CDR3 loop spans 17 amino acids.

The CDR3 DNA reads as TGTGCCAGCAGCGGGCGACAGGGCTACGAGCAGTACTTC. Translated, it gives CASSGRQGYEQYF. V gene TRBV9 combines with J gene TRBJ2-7, with 7 bases matching TRBD1. CDR1 and CDR2 from the germline V gene are SGDLS and YYNGEE. J was trimmed by 3 bases and V by 3 bases; bases with no gene match: 3. The CDR3 spans 13 residues.

This clone was recorded at least ten times. V and J are TRBV18 and TRBJ2-5, with 7 bases aligning to TRBD2. V shed 1 base, J shed 4 bases, and the junction held 3 bases outside the gene matches. CDR3 length equals 14 residues. Per the germline V gene, CDR1 is KGHSH and CDR2 is LQKENI. Here the CDR3 DNA reads TGTGCCAGCTCACCACGTACTAGCGCAGAGACCCAGTACTTC. Translating it yields CASSPRTSAETQYF.

The chain is built from TRBV6-6 and TRBJ2-7, with D tentatively TRBD2 (6 bases). CDR3 length: 13 residues. Germline assignment: CDR1 MNHNY and CDR2 SVGAGI (reference sequence). V was clipped by 6 bases and J by 1 base, with 10 bases between them. The DNA for the CDR3 is TGTGCCAGCAGCTCTGGGGGGTCCTACGAGCAGTACTTC. Translation gives CASSSGGSYEQYF.

The chain links TRBV7-2 to TRBJ1-5; 7 bases match TRBD1. V lost 5 bases, J lost 5 bases, and 6 bases stayed unmatched. The CDR3 consists of 14 residues. The germline gives CDR1 SGHTA, CDR2 FQGNSA. CDR3 residues: CASSPTGYDQPQHF. The CDR3 coding sequence is TGTGCCAGCAGCCCGACAGGGTATGATCAGCCCCAGCATTTT.

This chain links TRBV18 with TRBJ1-4; D remains ambiguous. Germline CDR1 reads KGHSH; CDR2 reads LQKENI. Trimming stripped 6 bases from V and 7 bases from J, with 18 bases between. The CDR3 sequence is 15 residues long. CDR3 sequence reads: CASSREPVLSEKLFF. In DNA form, the CDR3 reads TGTGCCAGCTCTCGAGAACCGGTTTTGAGTGAAAAACTGTTTTTT. Filled out from reference TRBV18 and TRBJ1-4, the complete variable domain reads NAGVMQNPRHLVRRRGQEARLRCSPMKGHSHVYWYRQLPEEGLKFMVYLQKENIIDESGMPKERFSAEFPKEGPSILRIQQVVRGDSAAYFCASSREPVLSEKLFFGSGTQLSVL.

The chain employs TRBV5-1 and TRBJ1-1; D gene ambiguous. Trimming pared 0 bases from V and 6 bases from J, leaving 12 bases between. Germline CDR1 and CDR2: SGHRS and YFSETQ. This CDR3 spans 14 amino acids. The CDR3 sequence is CASSLATPRSEAFF. The CDR3 region has the DNA TGCGCCAGCAGCTTGGCCACTCCGCGATCTGAAGCTTTCTTT.

This chain uses TRBV12-3 or TRBV12-4 with TRBJ1-4; 8 nucleotides match TRBD1. This CDR3 has 13 residues. V gave up 8 bases and J gave up 8 bases; unmatched junction bases: 7. The CDR3 region is CASSGRGPEKLFF. The CDR3, as DNA: TGTGCCAGCTCGGGCAGGGGGCCGGAAAAACTGTTTTTT.

On this clone: Relative to the germline gene, one junction end is altered; a read error may explain this. V and J are TRBV7-7 and TRBJ2-2; TRBD2 agrees at 7 bases. CDR1 is SSHAT, CDR2 FNYEAQ, per germline (reference sequence). The CDR3 contains 16 residues. This CDR3 is CASSSTAGDYTGELFF. For the CDR3, the DNA is TGTGCTAGCAGCTCCACGGCGGGGGACTACACCGGGGAGCTGTTTTTT.

The V and J genes are TRBV4-1 and TRBJ1-1; a weak D match, TRBD1 (6 bases). Between the trimmed V and J ends, which lost 0 bases and 8 bases, there was a span of 16 bases. Looked up from germline, CDR1 is MGHRA and CDR2 is YSYEKL. The CDR3 totals 15 residues. For the CDR3, the DNA is TGCGCCAGCAGCCAAGATAGGTGGGGGCGAGAGGAAGCTTTCTTT. This codes for CASSQDRWGREEAFF.

The chain is built from TRBV28 and TRBJ1-5; the D is unclear. In germline, CDR1 is MDHEN, CDR2 SYDVKM. V was pared by 6 bases and J by 6 bases, with 12 bases between. The CDR3 extends over 13 amino acids. This chain's CDR3 is CASRGSGSQPQHF. The CDR3 coding sequence is TGTGCCAGCAGGGGCAGTGGGAGTCAGCCCCAGCATTTT.

The CDR3: CAISESARPGAKNIQYF. CDR3 in DNA: TGTGCCATCAGTGAGTCTGCGAGGCCTGGGGCCAAAAACATTCAGTACTTC. The chain is built from TRBV10-3 and TRBJ2-4; no definite D call. Germline lookup yields CDR1 ENHRY and CDR2 SYGVKD. V lost 0 bases, J lost 1 base, and 13 bases lay in between. This CDR3 is built from 17 residues.

The V gene is TRBV10-2, the J gene TRBJ2-1, with TRBD2 as a possible D gene (6 bases). The germline CDR1 and CDR2 sequences are WSHSY and SAAADI. The CDR3 runs to 14 residues. V was pared by 4 bases and J by 7 bases, with 14 bases between. The CDR3 DNA reads TGCGCCAGCAGTGTTGCGCTAGCGAGGAATGAGCAGTTCTTC. Translation: CASSVALARNEQFF.

The chain recombines TRBV3-1 (or the pseudogene TRBV3-2) with TRBJ2-3; D possibly corresponds to TRBD2 (5 bases). Trimming took off 4 bases at V and 2 bases at J, with 10 bases between the two ends. CDR3 length: 14 residues. Germline CDR1 is LGHDT and CDR2 is YNNKEL (reference sequence). CDR3 DNA: TGTGCCAGCAGCCCAAGCGGATCCACAGATACGCAGTATTTT. Protein: CASSPSGSTDTQYF.

V usage is TRBV6-2 or TRBV6-3 and J usage is TRBJ2-2; maybe TRBD1 (6 bases). The CDR3 has 16 amino acids. The germline V gene encodes CDR1 MNHEY and CDR2 SVGEGT. The ends were cut back, 5 bases at V and 3 bases at J, with 16 bases in the middle. Here the CDR3 DNA reads TGTGCCAGCAGTACAGGGAAGGGGAAGGACACCGGGGAGCTGTTTTTT. Translating gives CASSTGKGKDTGELFF.

This chain links TRBV18 with TRBJ1-2, with D uncertain. The CDR3 runs to 14 residues. The V gene's germline CDR1 is KGHSH and CDR2 LQKENI. The V gene lost 5 bases and the J gene lost 0 bases, with 10 bases spanning the gap. CDR3: CASSSDGANYGYTF. CDR3 sequence (DNA): TGTGCCAGCTCAAGTGACGGAGCTAACTATGGCTACACCTTC. Looking up the rest from reference TRBV18 and TRBJ1-2 gives the full variable domain: NAGVMQNPRHLVRRRGQEARLRCSPMKGHSHVYWYRQLPEEGLKFMVYLQKENIIDESGMPKERFSAEFPKEGPSILRIQQVVRGDSAAYFCASSSDGANYGYTFGSGTRLTVV.

This clone was recorded only once. The chain joins TRBV10-3 to TRBJ1-6; 10 nucleotides agree with TRBD1. V trimming: 3 bases; J trimming: 7 bases; junction bases outside the gene matches: 3. The CDR3 totals 15 residues. CDR1 ENHRY and CDR2 SYGVKD come from the germline V gene. Here the CDR3 reads CAISEGGQGNSPLHF. CDR3 coding DNA: TGTGCCATCAGTGAAGGGGGACAGGGGAATTCACCCCTCCACTTT.

The J gene is TRBJ2-7, the V gene TRBV27; 10 nucleotides align to TRBD2. The germline V gene encodes CDR1 MNHEY and CDR2 SMNVEV (reference sequence). This CDR3 has 16 residues. With 6 bases clipped from V and 2 bases from J, the junction kept 10 bases outside the gene matches. The CDR3 is CASSSAGLAGAYEQYF. The CDR3, as DNA: TGTGCCAGCAGCTCAGCCGGGCTAGCGGGGGCCTACGAGCAGTACTTC.

The chain combines TRBV2 with TRBJ2-2; tentative D call: TRBD2 (6 bases). Trimming left V 3 bases short and J 1 base short, with 9 bases between. CDR3 length: 15 amino acids. Germline CDR1 SNHLY, CDR2 FYNNEI. The CDR3 bases are TGTGCCAGCAGTGAGGTCGGGGGGAACACCGGGGAGCTGTTTTTT. This gives the protein CASSEVGGNTGELFF.

V and J are TRBV18 and TRBJ2-3, with 9 bases fitting TRBD1. The junction had 6 bases not matched to a gene; V was cut back by 4 bases and J by 4 bases. There are 15 residues in the CDR3. Germline CDR1 reads KGHSH; CDR2 reads LQKENI. In nucleotides, the CDR3 is TGTGCCAGCTCACTTGGACAGGGGCGCGCAGATACGCAGTATTTT. This translates into CASSLGQGRADTQYF.

This clone came up once. This chain links TRBV6-4 with TRBJ1-1; the D gene is possibly TRBD1 (6 bases). V lost 7 bases and J lost 7, with 16 bases in between. Germline loops: CDR1 MRHNA, CDR2 SNTAGT. The CDR3 consists of 13 residues. The DNA for the CDR3 is TGTGCCAGCAAAGGGAACAGGGTTGGTGAAGCTTTCTTT. Translated, it gives CASKGNRVGEAFF.

The chain employs TRBV18 and TRBJ2-1, with a weak D call TRBD1 (6 bases). The CDR3 has 15 amino acids. Trimming cost V 3 bases and J 3 bases, with 12 bases left between them. Germline CDR1 and CDR2: KGHSH and LQKENI. CDR3 protein: CASSPPGADYNEQFF. CDR3 sequence (DNA): TGTGCCAGCTCACCGCCAGGGGCCGACTACAATGAGCAGTTCTTC.